The subject of this entry is one T cell receptor beta chain. The record originates from a study of blood T cell repertoires in COVID-19. Whole-study context: Italy, Spain and the United States were the sources of the convalescent and acute COVID-19 samples.

V shed 4 bases and J shed 4 bases, with 11 bases lying between them. In germline, CDR1 is SGHKS, CDR2 YYEKEE (reference sequence). The CDR3 covers 14 residues. Original processing methods: The authors estimated nucleated cell counts from reference gene primer amplification. Only in-frame clones appear in the TCRdb table, and some are missing; sequencing was by immunoSEQ multiplex PCR. Clonal size and the V and J genes are those of that table, whereas D and trimming came from the DNA. The data show 170,000 or so clones, about 90% seen once. The chain combines TRBV5-5 with TRBJ1-4; TRBD1 is a possible D gene (6 bases). The sequence was obtained from a woman aged 45-59 years who had recovered from COVID-19. Source material: PBMCs or T cells enriched from blood (not recorded which). This chain's CDR3 is CASSNRDINEKLFF. DNA for the CDR3: TGTGCCAGCAGCAATCGGGACATTAATGAAAAACTGTTTTTT.